This T cell receptor beta chain emerged from a study of control samples from healthy donors and cancer patients. CDR3 size: 14 residues. Trimming removed 5 bases from V and 6 bases from J, with 15 bases in between. Germline assignment: CDR1 MDHEN and CDR2 SYDVKM. The protocol was immunoSEQ multiplex PCR, while the TCRdb copy is restricted to in-frame clones and leaves out a portion. The repertoire holds 54,000 or so clones, with over 85% as singletons. The clonotype originates from a man aged 25 to 40 in good health. The chain uses TRBV28 and TRBJ2-3, with a possible D match to TRBD2 (5 bases). Sequenced material: blood. CDR3 region: CASSPPGSPDTQYF. CDR3 nucleotide sequence: TGTGCCAGCAGTCCCCCGGGGTCTCCTGATACGCAGTATTTT. Supplemented by reference TRBV28 and TRBJ2-3, the full variable domain reads DVKVTQSSRYLVKRTGEKVFLECVQDMDHENMFWYRQDPGLGLRLIYFSYDVKMKEKGDIPEGYSVSREKKERFSLILESASTNQTSMYLCASSPPGSPDTQYFGPGTRLTVL.